Listed here are 32 T cell receptor beta chains from one sample, sequenced in a study of beta chain features in type 1 diabetes. Study-level findings and limits: There was a moderate but significant shortening of TCRB CDR3s in all four CD4+ subsets of Type 1 diabetes patients.

Which antigens these TCRs recognize remains unknown. Isolated RNA was reverse transcribed in full, so expressed TCRB transcripts were sequenced. Data came from immunoSEQ multiplex PCR; TCRdb stores just in-frame clones and leaves some out. The profile shows 680,000 or so clones, around 15% of them singletons. Sequencing input: naive CD4+ T cells from blood. Every receptor here comes from a man aged 18 to 30 with type 1 diabetes.

A few counts support this clone. The rearrangement uses TRBV5-1 and TRBJ2-7, with TRBD1 matching over 8 bases. V lost 4 bases, J lost 2 bases, and 5 bases stayed unmatched. This CDR3 has 14 amino acids. Looked up from germline, CDR1 is SGHRS and CDR2 is YFSETQ. CDR3 in DNA: TGCGCCAGCAGCACGGGACAGGACACCTACGAGCAGTACTTC. This gives the protein CASSTGQDTYEQYF.

This clone came up a few times. J is TRBJ2-2 and V is TRBV30; the D gene is possibly TRBD1 (5 bases). Germline V gene data show CDR1 as GTSNPN and CDR2 as SVGIG (reference sequence). Trimming cost V 4 bases and J 5 bases, with 14 bases left between them. The length of the CDR3 is 14 residues. CDR3 DNA: TGTGCCTGGACCGGACAATTAGGTACCGGGGAGCTGTTTTTT. Translated: CAWTGQLGTGELFF.

V usage is TRBV15 and J usage is TRBJ2-2; TRBD1 agrees at 8 bases. The CDR3 is made up of 14 amino acids. Germline V gene data show CDR1 as LNHNV and CDR2 as YYDKDF (reference sequence). V lost 8 bases to trimming and J lost 2 bases; unmatched junction nucleotides: 4. The CDR3 DNA follows: TGTGCCACCGGCGGACAGGGAAACACCGGGGAGCTGTTTTTT. It is translated as CATGGQGNTGELFF.

The chain recombines TRBV18 with TRBJ2-5, with unresolved D. The CDR3 extends over 13 amino acids. V shed 5 bases and J shed 5 bases, with 12 bases lying between them. Germline V gives CDR1 KGHSH, CDR2 LQKENI. CDR3 bases: TGTGCCAGCTCAACGCCCCCAACGGAGACCCAGTACTTC. Translated, it gives CASSTPPTETQYF.

The V call is TRBV18, the J call TRBJ2-2; no clear D. V lost 3 bases and J lost 9, with 5 bases in between. Germline CDR1 is KGHSH and CDR2 is LQKENI. There are 11 residues in the CDR3. DNA of the CDR3: TGTGCCAGCTCACCGAGTCGGGAGCTGTTTTTT. It encodes CASSPSRELFF.

The chain is built from TRBV9 and TRBJ1-1; D is undetermined. The CDR3 loop spans 11 amino acids. The germline gives CDR1 SGDLS, CDR2 YYNGEE. The germline V and J ends were trimmed by 7 bases and 1 base, with 5 bases remaining between them. In DNA form, the CDR3 reads TGTGCCAGCGGACGGAACACTGAAGCTTTCTTT. This encodes CASGRNTEAFF.

This clone was seen more than once but under ten times. This chain links TRBV7-2 with TRBJ1-2; D is ambiguous. The V and J ends lost 5 bases and 2 bases respectively, with 18 bases between them. CDR1 and CDR2 (germline): SGHTA, FQGNSA. The CDR3 extends over 16 amino acids. The CDR3 is CASSPGNRPVNYGYTF. CDR3 DNA sequence: TGTGCCAGCAGCCCCGGGAACAGACCCGTCAACTATGGCTACACCTTC.

This clone was detected only a few times. This sequence joins TRBV5-4 and TRBJ2-7; 7 bases match TRBD2. V shed 3 bases and J 9 bases; nucleotides not matched to a gene: 3. The CDR3 is 11 amino acids. From germline, CDR1 is SGHNT and CDR2 YYREEE (reference sequence). CDR3 DNA sequence: TGTGCCAGCAGCTGGCGGGGGAGGCAGTACTTC. Translated: CASSWRGRQYF.

The rearrangement uses TRBV29-1 and TRBJ1-3; D gene ambiguous. Germline loops: CDR1 SQVTM, CDR2 ANQGSEA. V lost 2 bases and J 2 bases, leaving 7 bases between the germline ends. The CDR3 is made up of 13 amino acids. The DNA for the CDR3 is TGCAGCGTTGAAACCCAGACTGGAAACACCATATATTTT. Protein: CSVETQTGNTIYF.

This clone was seen more than once but under ten times. The chain employs TRBV7-9 and TRBJ1-3; no firm D call. This CDR3 is 14 amino acids long. Germline CDR1 reads SEHNR; CDR2 reads FQNEAQ (reference sequence). Trimming took 2 bases from V and 3 from J, leaving 8 bases between them. The CDR3 DNA reads as TGTGCCAGCAGCTTAATGGCCCTTGGAAACACCATATATTTT. It translates to CASSLMALGNTIYF.

This chain uses TRBV6-1 with TRBJ1-1, with a tentative D call TRBD1 (6 bases). Germline CDR1 MNHNS, CDR2 SASEGT. Trimming removed 4 bases at V and 4 bases at J, with 7 bases between. The CDR3 consists of 12 residues. In DNA form, the CDR3 reads TGTGCCAGCAGTGTAGGGGGCACTGAAGCTTTCTTT. Residues: CASSVGGTEAFF.

About this clone: A much larger clone differs from this one at a single base, so this may be a read error. This chain links TRBV7-8 with TRBJ1-1; 7 bases line up with TRBD1. The CDR3 contains 13 residues. CDR1 and CDR2 from the germline V gene are SGHVS and FQNEAQ. Trimming at V came to 2 bases and at J to 3 bases, leaving 0 bases not matched to a gene. DNA for the CDR3: TGTGCCAGCAGCTTACAGGGGGACACTGAAGCTTTCTTT. It is translated as CASSLQGDTEAFF.

This clone was found a few times. The rearrangement links TRBV28 to TRBJ2-1; 7 positions agree with TRBD1. V was clipped by 6 bases and J by 2 bases; unmatched bases: 7. CDR3 size: 15 residues. Germline-derived CDR1 and CDR2 are MDHEN and SYDVKM. CDR3 DNA sequence: TGTGCCAGCAGCCTGACAGGGATACCCTACAATGAGCAGTTCTTC. Translation gives CASSLTGIPYNEQFF.

This clone was seen only a few times. This chain uses TRBV27 with TRBJ2-1; no clear D. This CDR3 region has 11 residues. The V end lost 8 bases, the J end lost 5 bases, and 7 bases lay between the germline ends. Germline V lookup: CDR1 MNHEY, CDR2 SMNVEV (reference sequence). CDR3 sequence: CASLQHNEQFF. CDR3 DNA: TGTGCCAGCCTCCAGCACAATGAGCAGTTCTTC.

This clone was seen only a few times. The chain couples TRBV6-1 to TRBJ1-2, with D hard to call. Germline V CDR1 and CDR2: MNHNS, SASEGT. Trimming removed 3 bases at V and 4 bases at J, with 15 bases between. This CDR3 spans 15 amino acids. The CDR3 DNA sequence: TGTGCCAGCAGTGAGGCAGTCGGGCCCGGCTATGGCTACACCTTC. It encodes CASSEAVGPGYGYTF.

This clone was observed a handful of times. In nucleotides, the CDR3 is TGTGCCAGCAGCGAAGGACTGCGTCTATACAATGAGCAGTTCTTC. It translates to CASSEGLRLYNEQFF. The chain uses TRBV27 and TRBJ2-1, with a weak D call TRBD2 (5 bases). Germline V gene sequence: CDR1 MNHEY, CDR2 SMNVEV (reference sequence). Trimming left V 6 bases short and J 4 bases short, with 16 bases between. The length of the CDR3 is 15 residues.

The genes are TRBV2 and TRBJ1-1; tentative D call: TRBD1 (6 bases). In germline, CDR1 is SNHLY, CDR2 FYNNEI. CDR3 size: 11 residues. Trimming took 7 bases from V and 10 from J, leaving 13 bases between them. The CDR3 DNA reads TGTGCCAGCATTACGACAGGATCAGCTTTCTTT. This encodes CASITTGSAFF.

This clone was seen more than once but under ten times. This chain uses TRBV20-1 with TRBJ2-5; D remains ambiguous. The V end was cut by 5 bases, the J end by 5 bases, with 9 bases between. Germline values: CDR1 DFQATT, CDR2 SNEGSKA (reference sequence). The length of the CDR3 is 11 residues. This CDR3 is CSAPLRETQYF. The CDR3 bases are TGCAGTGCTCCCCTTAGGGAGACCCAGTACTTC.

The chain couples TRBV12-5 to TRBJ2-1; D could derive from TRBD1 or TRBD2 (5 bases each). Germline loops: CDR1 LGHNT, CDR2 FRNRAP. V lost 7 bases to trimming and J lost 1 base, with 17 bases between them. The CDR3 consists of 16 residues. The CDR3 spells CASEGIRGGSYNEQFF. The CDR3 nucleotides are TGTGCTAGTGAGGGCATTCGTGGGGGATCCTACAATGAGCAGTTCTTC.

The chain links TRBV20-1 to TRBJ1-2, with D uncertain. Germline V gene lookup returns CDR1 DFQATT and CDR2 SNEGSKA (reference sequence). CDR3 length: 9 residues. CDR3 nucleotide sequence: TGCGGGGTGGGCTATGGCTACACCTTC. Its protein product is CGVGYGYTF.

This clone has more than one count but fewer than ten. This chain uses TRBV30 with TRBJ1-1; no reliable D call. This CDR3 has 13 amino acids. Per germline, CDR1 GTSNPN and CDR2 SVGIG (reference sequence). Trimming pared 0 bases from V and 5 bases from J, leaving 10 bases between. In DNA form, the CDR3 reads TGTGCCTGGAGTGTACCCCACGGGACTGAAGCTTTCTTT. Residues: CAWSVPHGTEAFF.

This clone was seen a few times. J is TRBJ2-1 and V is TRBV30, with D hard to call. The length of the CDR3 is 16 residues. Trimming pared 2 bases from V and 5 bases from J, leaving 19 bases between. Germline V gives CDR1 GTSNPN, CDR2 SVGIG (reference sequence). This CDR3 is CAWSPRLVAINNEQFF. In DNA form, the CDR3 reads TGTGCCTGGAGTCCCCGGTTGGTAGCTATCAACAATGAGCAGTTCTTC.

This clone was observed a handful of times. The rearrangement uses TRBV6-5 and TRBJ2-3; D is uncertain. The germline CDR1 and CDR2 sequences are MNHEY and SVGAGI. The CDR3 is 13 residues long. The V gene lost 7 bases and the J gene lost 4 bases, with 12 bases spanning the gap. CDR3 sequence reads: CASTHSQADTQYF. CDR3 nucleotide sequence: TGTGCCAGCACTCATAGCCAGGCAGATACGCAGTATTTT.

This clone was seen only a few times. The genes are TRBV5-1 and TRBJ2-3, with D possibly being TRBD2 (6 bases). Germline values: CDR1 SGHRS, CDR2 YFSETQ. Trimming stripped 0 bases from V and 0 bases from J, with 11 bases between. The CDR3 has 16 amino acids. The CDR3 DNA reads TGCGCCAGCAGCTTGGCCGGGGGAGTAAGCACAGATACGCAGTATTTT. It translates to CASSLAGGVSTDTQYF. The full variable domain, its missing parts supplied by reference TRBV5-1 and TRBJ2-3, is KAGVTQTPRYLIKTRGQQVTLSCSPISGHRSVSWYQQTPGQGLQFLFEYFSETQRNKGNFPGRFSGRQFSNSRSEMNVSTLELGDSALYLCASSLAGGVSTDTQYFGPGTRLTVL.

The chain couples TRBV4-2 to TRBJ1-1; 7 positions agree with TRBD1. CDR1 and CDR2 from the germline V gene are LGHNA and YNFKEQ. This CDR3 is 15 amino acids long. The ends lost 0 bases at V and 2 bases at J; junction bases unmatched: 3. This CDR3 is CASSQDGTDNTEAFF. DNA of the CDR3: TGTGCCAGCAGCCAAGATGGGACAGACAACACTGAAGCTTTCTTT.

This clone was seen a handful of times. An end of the junction does not agree with germline; a read error may underlie this. The J gene is TRBJ1-1, the V gene TRBV6-6; D ambiguous. Germline V lookup: CDR1 MNHNY, CDR2 SVGAGI (reference sequence). The CDR3 is 11 amino acids. The CDR3: CASIENTEAFF. In DNA, the CDR3 is TGTGCCAGCATCGAGAACACCGAAGCTTTCTTT.

This clone showed up just a few times. The chain links TRBV30 to TRBJ1-6; D gene ambiguous. Trimming took 5 bases from V and 10 from J, leaving 12 bases between them. In germline, CDR1 is GTSNPN, CDR2 SVGIG (reference sequence). This CDR3 comprises 12 residues. The CDR3 region has the DNA TGTGCCTGGGGGGTCTTTGACTCACCCCTCCACTTT. The encoded protein is CAWGVFDSPLHF.

In its sample, this clone was seen a few times. The rearrangement links TRBV7-6 to TRBJ2-5; D is undetermined. V lost 2 bases to trimming and J lost 1 base, with 8 bases between them. The CDR3 length is 14 residues. Per the germline V gene, CDR1 is SGHVS and CDR2 is FNYEAQ. The CDR3: CASSLMTTQETQYF. In nucleotides, the CDR3 is TGTGCCAGCAGCTTAATGACAACCCAAGAGACCCAGTACTTC.

The chain couples TRBV7-9 to TRBJ2-1; TRBD2 matches at 7 bases. The CDR3 has 15 amino acids. V shed 5 bases and J 2 bases; nucleotides not matched to a gene: 6. Per the germline V gene, CDR1 is SEHNR and CDR2 is FQNEAQ (reference sequence). The CDR3 DNA follows: TGTGCCAGCAGCCCCGTTGGGGGGGCCTACAATGAGCAGTTCTTC. It yields the protein CASSPVGGAYNEQFF.

This sequence joins TRBV7-2 and TRBJ1-5, with D possibly matching TRBD1 (5 bases). The germline gives CDR1 SGHTA, CDR2 FQGNSA. V was trimmed by 5 bases and J by 6 bases, leaving 17 bases between them. This CDR3 comprises 15 residues. Written as DNA, the CDR3 is TGTGCCAGCAGCCAGTGGACGTCTACAGGTCAGCCCCAGCATTTT. This sequence encodes CASSQWTSTGQPQHF.

The chain combines TRBV30 with TRBJ2-7, with D possibly matching TRBD2 (5 bases). CDR1 GTSNPN and CDR2 SVGIG come from the germline V gene (reference sequence). The V gene lost 5 bases and the J gene lost 3 bases, with 11 bases spanning the gap. The CDR3 consists of 12 residues. The DNA of the CDR3 is TGTGCCTGGGGAGGAGGTTACTACGAGCAGTACTTC. This encodes CAWGGGYYEQYF.

The chain employs TRBV28 and TRBJ2-1, with 10 bases aligning to TRBD2. Losses at the gene ends were 3 bases for V and 6 bases for J; bases not matched to a gene: 11. Germline CDR1 and CDR2: MDHEN and SYDVKM. The CDR3 extends over 17 amino acids. CDR3 in DNA: TGTGCCAGCAGTTTTTCTAGCGGGGGAAGTTTGGGCAATGAGCAGTTCTTC. As protein: CASSFSSGGSLGNEQFF.